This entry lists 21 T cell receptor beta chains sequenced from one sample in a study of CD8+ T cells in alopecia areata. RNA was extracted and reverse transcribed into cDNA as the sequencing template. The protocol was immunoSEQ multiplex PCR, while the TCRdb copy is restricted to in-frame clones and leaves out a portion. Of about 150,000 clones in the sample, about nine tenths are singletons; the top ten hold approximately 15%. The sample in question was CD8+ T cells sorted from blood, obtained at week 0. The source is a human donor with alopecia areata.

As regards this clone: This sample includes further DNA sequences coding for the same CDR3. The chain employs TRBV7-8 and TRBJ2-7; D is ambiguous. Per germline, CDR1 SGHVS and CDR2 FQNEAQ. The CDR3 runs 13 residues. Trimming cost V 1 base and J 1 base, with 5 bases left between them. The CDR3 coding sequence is TGTGCCAGCAGCTTAGATAGTTCCTACGAGCAGTACTTC. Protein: CASSLDSSYEQYF.

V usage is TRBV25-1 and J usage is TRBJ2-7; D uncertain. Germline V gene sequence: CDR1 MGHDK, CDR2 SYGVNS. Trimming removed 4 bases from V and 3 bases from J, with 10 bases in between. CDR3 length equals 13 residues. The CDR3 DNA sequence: TGTGCCAGCAGTGTACACCCGAGCTACGAGCAGTACTTC. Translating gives CASSVHPSYEQYF.

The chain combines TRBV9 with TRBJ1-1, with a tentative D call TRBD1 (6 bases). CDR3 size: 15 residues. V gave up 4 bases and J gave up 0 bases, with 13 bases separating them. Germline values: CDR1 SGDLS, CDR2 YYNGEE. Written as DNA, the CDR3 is TGTGCCAGCAGCAAAGGGGGAGGGATGAACACTGAAGCTTTCTTT. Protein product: CASSKGGGMNTEAFF.

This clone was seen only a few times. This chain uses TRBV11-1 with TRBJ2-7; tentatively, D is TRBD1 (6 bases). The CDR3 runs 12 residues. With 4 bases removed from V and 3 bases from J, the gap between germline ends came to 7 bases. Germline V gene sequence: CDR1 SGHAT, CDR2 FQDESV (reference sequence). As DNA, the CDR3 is TGTGCCAGCAGCTCGGACAGCTACGAGCAGTACTTC. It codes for CASSSDSYEQYF.

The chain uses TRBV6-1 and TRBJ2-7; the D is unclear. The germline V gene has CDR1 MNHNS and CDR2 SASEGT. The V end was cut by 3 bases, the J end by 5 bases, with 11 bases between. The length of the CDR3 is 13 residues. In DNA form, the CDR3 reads TGTGCCAGCAGTGAGCTATTTCACAACGAGCAGTACTTC. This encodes CASSELFHNEQYF.

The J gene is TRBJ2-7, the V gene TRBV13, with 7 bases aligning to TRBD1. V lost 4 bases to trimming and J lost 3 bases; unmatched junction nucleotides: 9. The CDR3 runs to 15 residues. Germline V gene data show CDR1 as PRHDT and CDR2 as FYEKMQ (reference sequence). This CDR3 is CASSSGQPEFYEQYF. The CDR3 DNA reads TGTGCCAGCAGCTCGGGACAGCCAGAATTCTACGAGCAGTACTTC.

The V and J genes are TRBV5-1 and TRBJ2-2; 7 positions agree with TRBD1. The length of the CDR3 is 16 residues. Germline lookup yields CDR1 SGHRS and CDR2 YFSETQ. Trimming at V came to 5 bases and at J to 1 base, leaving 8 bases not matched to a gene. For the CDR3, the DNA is TGCGCCAGCAGTCCCAAGACAGGGTTGAACACCGGGGAGCTGTTTTTT. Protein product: CASSPKTGLNTGELFF.

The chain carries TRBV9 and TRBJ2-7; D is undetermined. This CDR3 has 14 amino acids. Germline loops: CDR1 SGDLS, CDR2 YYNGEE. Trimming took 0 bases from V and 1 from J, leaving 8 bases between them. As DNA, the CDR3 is TGTGCCAGCAGCGTAGGAGACGCATCCTACGAGCAGTACTTC. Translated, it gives CASSVGDASYEQYF. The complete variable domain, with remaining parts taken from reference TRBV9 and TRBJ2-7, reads DSGVTQTPKHLITATGQRVTLRCSPRSGDLSVYWYQQSLDQGLQFLIQYYNGEERAKGNILERFSAQQFPDLHSELNLSSLELGDSALYFCASSVGDASYEQYFGPGTRLTVT.

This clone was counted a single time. The CDR3 region has the DNA TGTGCCAGCGATGAGGAGACCGGGACAGGGAATGGCTACACCTTC. This codes for CASDEETGTGNGYTF. The chain carries TRBV5-4 and TRBJ1-2, with 9 positions matching TRBD1. This CDR3 region has 15 residues. The germline V gene has CDR1 SGHNT and CDR2 YYREEE (reference sequence). V was pared by 7 bases and J by 6 bases, with 13 bases of the junction left unmatched.

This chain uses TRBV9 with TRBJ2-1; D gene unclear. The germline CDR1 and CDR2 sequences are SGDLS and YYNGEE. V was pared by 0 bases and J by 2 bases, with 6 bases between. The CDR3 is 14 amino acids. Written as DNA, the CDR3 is TGTGCCAGCAGCGTAGGGGATGCCTACAATGAGCAGTTCTTC. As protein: CASSVGDAYNEQFF.

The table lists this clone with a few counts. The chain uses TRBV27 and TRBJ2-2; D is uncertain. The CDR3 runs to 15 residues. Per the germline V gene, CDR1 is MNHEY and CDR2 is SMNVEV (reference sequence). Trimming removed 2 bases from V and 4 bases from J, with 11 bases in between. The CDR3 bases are TGTGCCAGCAGTTTACAGCTGGACGGCACCGGGGAGCTGTTTTTT. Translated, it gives CASSLQLDGTGELFF.

The chain's CDR3 is CASSAGSGSASGANVLTF. The CDR3 nucleotides are TGTGCCAGCAGCGCGGGTAGCGGGAGTGCCTCTGGGGCCAACGTCCTGACTTTC. The J gene is TRBJ2-6, the V gene TRBV7-3, with TRBD2 matching over 9 bases. The CDR3 sequence is 18 residues long. From germline, CDR1 is SGHTA and CDR2 FQGTGA. Unmatched junction bases numbered 8, after V lost 5 bases and J lost 0 bases.

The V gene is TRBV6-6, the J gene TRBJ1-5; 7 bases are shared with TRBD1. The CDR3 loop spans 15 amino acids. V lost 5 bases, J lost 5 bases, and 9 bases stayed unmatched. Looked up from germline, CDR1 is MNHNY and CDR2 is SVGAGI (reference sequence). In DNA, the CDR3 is TGTGCCAGCAGTCACCCCCAGGGGGGGGATCAGCCCCAGCATTTT. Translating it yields CASSHPQGGDQPQHF.

CDR3 in amino acids: CASSVQGRHQPQHF. For the CDR3, the DNA is TGTGCCAGCAGTGTCCAGGGGCGGCATCAGCCCCAGCATTTT. This sequence joins TRBV27 and TRBJ1-5, with TRBD1 as a possible D gene (6 bases). The CDR3 spans 14 residues. The germline gives CDR1 MNHEY, CDR2 SMNVEV (reference sequence). With 5 bases removed from V and 5 bases from J, the gap between germline ends came to 13 bases.

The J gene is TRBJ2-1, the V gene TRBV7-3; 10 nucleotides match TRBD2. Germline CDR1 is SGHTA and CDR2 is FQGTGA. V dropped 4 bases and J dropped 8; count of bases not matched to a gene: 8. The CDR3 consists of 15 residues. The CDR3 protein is CASSSGLAGADEQFF. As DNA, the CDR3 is TGTGCCAGCAGCTCCGGGCTAGCGGGAGCGGATGAGCAGTTCTTC.

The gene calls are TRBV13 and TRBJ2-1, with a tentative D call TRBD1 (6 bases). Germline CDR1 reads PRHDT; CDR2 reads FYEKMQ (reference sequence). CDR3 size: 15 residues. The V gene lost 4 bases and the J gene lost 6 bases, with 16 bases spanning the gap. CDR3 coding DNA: TGTGCCAGCAGCTCTAGGGTCAGGGGTGGCAATGAGCAGTTCTTC. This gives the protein CASSSRVRGGNEQFF.

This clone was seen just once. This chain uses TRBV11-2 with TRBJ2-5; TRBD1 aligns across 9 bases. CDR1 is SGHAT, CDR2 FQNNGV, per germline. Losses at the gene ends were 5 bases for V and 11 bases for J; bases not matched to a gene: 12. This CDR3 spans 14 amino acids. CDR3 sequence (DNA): TGTGCCAGCAGCCACGGGACAGGGCCCGGTGAGCAGTACTTC. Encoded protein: CASSHGTGPGEQYF.

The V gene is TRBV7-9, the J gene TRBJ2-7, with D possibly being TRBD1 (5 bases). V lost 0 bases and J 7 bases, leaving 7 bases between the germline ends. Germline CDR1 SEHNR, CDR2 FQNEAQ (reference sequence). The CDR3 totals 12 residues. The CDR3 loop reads CASSLAGREQYF. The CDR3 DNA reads TGTGCCAGCAGCTTAGCGGGGCGGGAGCAGTACTTC. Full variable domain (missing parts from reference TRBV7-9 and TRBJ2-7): DTGVSQNPRHKITKRGQNVTFRCDPISEHNRLYWYRQTLGQGPEFLTYFQNEAQLEKSRLLSDRFSAERPKGSFSTLEIQRTEQGDSAMYLCASSLAGREQYFGPGTRLTVT.

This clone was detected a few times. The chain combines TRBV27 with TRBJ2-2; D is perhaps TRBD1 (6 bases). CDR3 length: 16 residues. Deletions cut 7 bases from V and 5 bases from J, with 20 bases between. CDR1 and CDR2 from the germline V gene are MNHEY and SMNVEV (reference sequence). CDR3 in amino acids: CASTWGQGWRTGELFF. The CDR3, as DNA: TGTGCCAGCACTTGGGGGCAGGGCTGGAGAACCGGGGAGCTGTTTTTT.

CDR3 coding DNA: TGTGCCAGCAGCCGACCGGGACAGGGGGCGCAAGAGCAGTACTTC. This translates into CASSRPGQGAQEQYF. V gene TRBV7-9 combines with J gene TRBJ2-7, with TRBD1 matching 12 bases. The CDR3 contains 15 residues. Germline trimming cut 5 bases from V and 7 bases from J; bases unmatched to any gene: 9. Germline values: CDR1 SEHNR, CDR2 FQNEAQ (reference sequence).

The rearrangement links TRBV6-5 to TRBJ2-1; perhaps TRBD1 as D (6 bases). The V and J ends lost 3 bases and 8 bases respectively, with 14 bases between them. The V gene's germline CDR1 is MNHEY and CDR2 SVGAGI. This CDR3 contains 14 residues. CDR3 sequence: CASSYYTGSDEQFF. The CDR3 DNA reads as TGTGCCAGCAGTTATTATACAGGGAGCGATGAGCAGTTCTTC.